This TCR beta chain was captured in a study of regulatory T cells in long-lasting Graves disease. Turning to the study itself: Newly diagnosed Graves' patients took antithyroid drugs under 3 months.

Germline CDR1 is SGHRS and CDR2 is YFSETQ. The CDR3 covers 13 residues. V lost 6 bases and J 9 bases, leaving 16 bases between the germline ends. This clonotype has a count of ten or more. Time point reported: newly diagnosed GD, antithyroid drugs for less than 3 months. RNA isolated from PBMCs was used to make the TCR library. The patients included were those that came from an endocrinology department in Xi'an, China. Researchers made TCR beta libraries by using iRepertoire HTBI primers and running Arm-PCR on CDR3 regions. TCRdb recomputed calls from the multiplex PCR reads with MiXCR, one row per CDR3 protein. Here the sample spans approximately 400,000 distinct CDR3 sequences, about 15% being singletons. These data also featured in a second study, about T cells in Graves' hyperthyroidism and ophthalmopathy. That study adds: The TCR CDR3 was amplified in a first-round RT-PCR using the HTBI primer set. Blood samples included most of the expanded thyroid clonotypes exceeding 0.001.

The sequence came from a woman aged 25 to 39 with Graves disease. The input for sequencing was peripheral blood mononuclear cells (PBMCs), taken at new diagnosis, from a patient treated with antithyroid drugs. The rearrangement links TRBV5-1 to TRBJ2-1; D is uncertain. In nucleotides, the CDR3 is TGCGCCAGCAACACTGACATCCTGGGTGAGCAGTTCTTC. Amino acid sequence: CASNTDILGEQFF.